Below, 18 T cell receptor beta chains from the same sample are listed, as sequenced in a study of cytomegalovirus exposure and HLA in healthy donors. Use of 60 Vbeta and 13 Jbeta primers characterized the PCR. Only in-frame clones appear in the TCRdb table, and some are missing; sequencing was by immunoSEQ multiplex PCR. Of about 100,000 clones listed, approximately 80% are singletons. Material for sequencing was PBMCs. The receptors originated from a woman between 55 and 75 years old in good health and CMV-seronegative.

The chain employs TRBV6-5 and TRBJ1-2; D not resolved. With 0 bases removed from V and 1 base from J, the gap between germline ends came to 6 bases. This CDR3 is 14 amino acids long. The germline CDR1 and CDR2 sequences are MNHEY and SVGAGI. This CDR3 reads CASSYSGVNYGYTF. In DNA, the CDR3 is TGTGCCAGCAGTTACTCCGGGGTTAACTATGGCTACACCTTC.

The chain has TRBV19 and TRBJ1-3; no firm D call. The CDR3 has 12 residues. Trimming removed 8 bases from V and 0 bases from J, with 5 bases in between. CDR1 is LNHDA, CDR2 SQIVND, per germline (reference sequence). For the CDR3, the DNA is TGTGCCAGTTACTCCTCTGGAAACACCATATATTTT. Residues: CASYSSGNTIYF.

The V gene is TRBV5-1, the J gene TRBJ2-2; D not resolved. The length of the CDR3 is 14 residues. Germline V CDR1 and CDR2: SGHRS, YFSETQ. Between the trimmed V and J ends, which lost 0 bases and 1 base, there was a span of 4 bases. The CDR3 DNA reads TGCGCCAGCAGCTTGGGTATGAACACCGGGGAGCTGTTTTTT. It encodes CASSLGMNTGELFF.

This clone appeared once. The chain uses TRBV6-5 and TRBJ2-3; TRBD2 matches 8 bases. The germline V gene encodes CDR1 MNHEY and CDR2 SVGAGI. Losses at the gene ends were 6 bases for V and 1 base for J; bases not matched to a gene: 3. There are 14 residues in the CDR3. CDR3: CASRILAGTDTQYF. CDR3 coding DNA: TGTGCCAGCAGAATACTAGCGGGCACAGATACGCAGTATTTT.

The table lists this clone with a count of one. In nucleotides, the CDR3 is TGTGCCAGCAGTTTATCGCCCGGGGTAAACAATGAGCAGTTCTTC. Translation: CASSLSPGVNNEQFF. J is TRBJ2-1 and V is TRBV28; TRBD2 might be the D (5 bases). Germline V gives CDR1 MDHEN, CDR2 SYDVKM. CDR3 length: 15 residues. With 1 base removed from V and 5 bases from J, the gap between germline ends came to 12 bases.

The chain joins TRBV7-9 to TRBJ2-7; TRBD1 is a possible D gene (7 bases). The CDR3 has 11 residues. Trimming removed 10 bases from V and 5 bases from J, with 12 bases in between. The germline V gene has CDR1 SEHNR and CDR2 FQNEAQ (reference sequence). CDR3 in DNA: TGTGCCACAGGGGGGAGCCACGAGCAGTACTTC. Its protein product is CATGGSHEQYF. The variable domain in full, completed from reference TRBV7-9 and TRBJ2-7, reads DTGVSQNPRHKITKRGQNVTFRCDPISEHNRLYWYRQTLGQGPEFLTYFQNEAQLEKSRLLSDRFSAERPKGSFSTLEIQRTEQGDSAMYLCATGGSHEQYFGPGTRLTVT.

V is TRBV19 and J is TRBJ2-7; no definite D call. Germline values: CDR1 LNHDA, CDR2 SQIVND (reference sequence). The V gene lost 1 base and the J gene lost 1 base, with 8 bases spanning the gap. The CDR3 runs to 14 residues. The CDR3 DNA sequence: TGTGCCAGTAGTATAGGGCAAACGTCCTACGAGCAGTACTTC. Protein sequence: CASSIGQTSYEQYF.

The J gene is TRBJ1-4, the V gene TRBV18; tentatively, D is TRBD1 (6 bases). This CDR3 comprises 15 residues. V lost 2 bases and J 2 bases, leaving 9 bases between the germline ends. Looked up from germline, CDR1 is KGHSH and CDR2 is LQKENI. Written as DNA, the CDR3 is TGTGCCAGCTCACCAAGGACAGCTACTAATGAAAAACTGTTTTTT. As protein: CASSPRTATNEKLFF.

As DNA, the CDR3 is TGTGCCAGCAGCTTAGACTGGCGGGGTAGCTCCTACGAGCAGTACTTC. Translation gives CASSLDWRGSSYEQYF. The J gene is TRBJ2-7, the V gene TRBV7-2; D is possibly TRBD2 (6 bases). Per germline, CDR1 SGHTA and CDR2 FQGNSA. There are 16 residues in the CDR3. V lost 1 base, J lost 0 bases, and 13 bases lay in between.

V is TRBV15 and J is TRBJ2-3, with a weak D call TRBD2 (6 bases). From germline, CDR1 is LNHNV and CDR2 YYDKDF (reference sequence). Trimming left V 4 bases short and J 2 bases short, with 19 bases between. This CDR3 spans 17 amino acids. CDR3: CATSTTRGRGYTDTQYF. The CDR3 DNA reads as TGTGCCACCAGCACCACTAGAGGACGGGGGTACACAGATACGCAGTATTTT.

The chain carries TRBV28 and TRBJ2-7, with TRBD1 matching 9 bases. Looked up from germline, CDR1 is MDHEN and CDR2 is SYDVKM. CDR3 size: 18 residues. With 5 bases clipped from V and 4 bases from J, the junction kept 18 bases outside the gene matches. CDR3 sequence: CASSPNRDRALRRYEQYF. CDR3 in DNA: TGTGCCAGCAGTCCCAACCGGGACAGGGCCTTACGTCGGTACGAGCAGTACTTC.

This clone was seen a single time. The V call is TRBV27, the J call TRBJ1-2; tentatively, D is TRBD1 (6 bases). The germline V gene encodes CDR1 MNHEY and CDR2 SMNVEV (reference sequence). With 2 bases removed from V and 4 bases from J, the gap between germline ends came to 20 bases. The CDR3 consists of 17 residues. As DNA, the CDR3 is TGTGCCAGCAGTTTAAACGGACAGAGTAGGGTGATCTATGGCTACACCTTC. This sequence encodes CASSLNGQSRVIYGYTF.

The chain has TRBV7-2 and TRBJ2-6; TRBD1 matches 7 bases. Germline V gene sequence: CDR1 SGHTA, CDR2 FQGNSA. The J segment lost 7 bases and the V segment lost 2 bases, leaving 8 bases of the junction unmatched. The CDR3 contains 16 residues. The CDR3: CASSLQTGVGANVLTF. The CDR3 coding sequence is TGTGCCAGCAGCTTACAAACAGGGGTTGGAGCCAACGTCCTGACTTTC.

This clone came up once. The chain couples TRBV20-1 to TRBJ1-1; perhaps TRBD1 as D (5 bases). Germline V gene sequence: CDR1 DFQATT, CDR2 SNEGSKA (reference sequence). This CDR3 contains 11 residues. The CDR3, as DNA: TGCAGCATGACAGAGAACACTGAAGCTTTCTTT. It is translated as CSMTENTEAFF.

The gene calls are TRBV4-1 and TRBJ2-2; the D is unclear. The CDR3 has 15 amino acids. Trimming left V 0 bases short and J 1 base short, with 6 bases between. Germline V lookup: CDR1 MGHRA, CDR2 YSYEKL. In DNA, the CDR3 is TGCGCCAGCAGCCAAGAAAGACAGAACACCGGGGAGCTGTTTTTT. This sequence encodes CASSQERQNTGELFF.

V and J are TRBV6-5 and TRBJ2-2; 7 bases are a match to TRBD1. The CDR3 spans 16 residues. Germline V gene lookup returns CDR1 MNHEY and CDR2 SVGAGI. V dropped 2 bases and J dropped 2; count of bases not matched to a gene: 5. CDR3 protein: CASSYETGYNTGELFF. The CDR3 nucleotides are TGTGCCAGCAGTTACGAGACAGGGTATAACACCGGGGAGCTGTTTTTT.

The chain has TRBV6-1 and TRBJ1-2, with D unclear. Germline values: CDR1 MNHNS, CDR2 SASEGT. Trimming pared 3 bases from V and 5 bases from J, leaving 10 bases between. This CDR3 is 13 amino acids long. The DNA of the CDR3 is TGTGCCAGCAGTGACTCTACAGAGTATGGCTACACCTTC. Translated, it gives CASSDSTEYGYTF.

The chain carries TRBV5-4 and TRBJ2-7; 9 positions match TRBD1. This CDR3 spans 15 amino acids. V gave up 5 bases and J gave up 5 bases; unmatched junction bases: 11. Germline values: CDR1 SGHNT, CDR2 YYREEE (reference sequence). In nucleotides, the CDR3 is TGTGCCAGCAGTCCCCAGGGACAGGGTTTCGACGAGCAGTACTTC. Translation gives CASSPQGQGFDEQYF.